The 16 T cell receptor beta chains given below trace back to one sample, sequenced in a study of blood T cell repertoires in COVID-19 (TCRdb year 2020). The library came from the immunoSEQ multiplex PCR assay. The clones in this table, taken by TCRdb from immuneACCESS, are in-frame only. Not every clone is retained; where verified, under half of the shortfall comes from an unresolved V gene, and the cause of the rest is unknown. This sample gives 300,000 to 400,000 clones in total; around nine tenths of them show up just once. Together, the top ten hold about 6.7% of the sample. Sample: peripheral blood. Every receptor here comes from a woman aged 70-85 years with COVID-19, enrolled during active disease.

This clone was seen a single time. This chain connects TRBV6-5 to TRBJ2-7, with 9 bases lining up with TRBD1. The germline V gene has CDR1 MNHEY and CDR2 SVGAGI. V lost 8 bases to trimming and J lost 3 bases; unmatched junction nucleotides: 2. The CDR3 totals 12 residues. CDR3 amino acids: CASRDRDYEQYF. The CDR3 nucleotides read TGTGCCAGCCGGGACAGGGACTACGAGCAGTACTTC.

The V call is TRBV29-1, the J call TRBJ1-1; 7 bases are shared with TRBD1. CDR3 length: 14 amino acids. V shed 4 bases, J shed 7 bases, and the junction held 12 bases outside the gene matches. Per germline, CDR1 SQVTM and CDR2 ANQGSEA. The CDR3 DNA follows: TGCAGCGTTGCGGGGTTACAGGGGAAGGTTGAAGCTTTCTTT. This sequence encodes CSVAGLQGKVEAFF. Combining the CDR3 with reference TRBV29-1 and TRBJ1-1 gives the whole variable domain SAVISQKPSRDICQRGTSLTIQCQVDSQVTMMFWYRQQPGQSLTLIATANQGSEATYESGFVIDKFPISRPNLTFSTLTVSNMSPEDSSIYLCSVAGLQGKVEAFFGQGTRLTVV.

The CDR3: CASSQEEGAGNTIYF. Here the CDR3 DNA reads TGCGCCAGCAGCCAAGAAGAAGGGGCTGGAAACACCATATATTTT. This chain links TRBV4-1 with TRBJ1-3; D possibly corresponds to TRBD1 (5 bases). This CDR3 spans 15 amino acids. The germline V and J ends were trimmed by 0 bases and 2 bases, with 8 bases remaining between them. CDR1 MGHRA and CDR2 YSYEKL come from the germline V gene.

V and J are TRBV28 and TRBJ1-5, with a weak D call TRBD1 (6 bases). The ends were cut back, 5 bases at V and 3 bases at J, with 14 bases in the middle. The germline V gene encodes CDR1 MDHEN and CDR2 SYDVKM. The CDR3 runs to 15 residues. CDR3 in amino acids: CASSPLRGANQPQHF. CDR3 DNA sequence: TGTGCCAGCAGTCCCCTCCGGGGGGCCAATCAGCCCCAGCATTTT. Variable domain in full (rest from reference TRBV28 and TRBJ1-5): DVKVTQSSRYLVKRTGEKVFLECVQDMDHENMFWYRQDPGLGLRLIYFSYDVKMKEKGDIPEGYSVSREKKERFSLILESASTNQTSMYLCASSPLRGANQPQHFGDGTRLSIL.

The chain uses TRBV2 and TRBJ1-3; 7 bases match TRBD1. This CDR3 is built from 14 residues. J lost 0 bases, V lost 7 bases, and 3 bases had no gene match. The germline V gene encodes CDR1 SNHLY and CDR2 FYNNEI. CDR3 bases: TGTGCCAGCAAAGACAGGGTCTCTGGAAACACCATATATTTT. This codes for CASKDRVSGNTIYF.

The chain combines TRBV28 with TRBJ2-1; 9 bases align to TRBD1. CDR3 length: 15 amino acids. The germline V gene has CDR1 MDHEN and CDR2 SYDVKM. The trim removed 5 bases at V and 6 bases at J, leaving 8 bases unmatched. The CDR3 is CASSPRDRVGNEQFF. Here the CDR3 DNA reads TGTGCCAGCAGTCCCCGGGACAGGGTAGGCAATGAGCAGTTCTTC.

This rearrangement joins TRBV19 to TRBJ1-3; TRBD1 matches 9 bases. The CDR3 runs 15 residues. Germline V gene lookup returns CDR1 LNHDA and CDR2 SQIVND (reference sequence). J was trimmed by 3 bases and V by 3 bases; bases with no gene match: 3. For the CDR3, the DNA is TGTGCCAGTAGTATCGGACAGGGGAATGGAAACACCATATATTTT. It encodes CASSIGQGNGNTIYF.

The V and J genes are TRBV7-2 and TRBJ1-5; 7 bases map to TRBD1. CDR1 and CDR2 (germline): SGHTA, FQGNSA. The CDR3 covers 14 residues. The junction had 8 bases not matched to a gene; V was cut back by 3 bases and J by 9 bases. Here the CDR3 reads CASSLGTAYRPQHF. DNA for the CDR3: TGTGCCAGCAGCTTGGGGACAGCCTATCGGCCCCAGCATTTT.

CDR3 bases: TGCGCCAGCAGCCAAGAACAGGGTGGGTATGGCTACACCTTC. Protein product: CASSQEQGGYGYTF. The gene calls are TRBV4-1 and TRBJ1-2; maybe TRBD1 (6 bases). The V end lost 0 bases, the J end lost 5 bases, and 10 bases lay between the germline ends. The CDR3 has 14 residues. Germline lookup yields CDR1 MGHRA and CDR2 YSYEKL.

This clone was counted only a few times. The rearrangement joins TRBV2 to TRBJ2-6; D may be TRBD2 (6 bases). Trimming cost V 7 bases and J 0 bases, with 13 bases left between them. This CDR3 comprises 16 residues. CDR1 is SNHLY and CDR2 is FYNNEI in the germline V gene. CDR3 amino acids: CASKGGTTSGANVLTF. The CDR3 DNA follows: TGTGCCAGCAAGGGCGGGACGACCTCTGGGGCCAACGTCCTGACTTTC.

This clone appeared a few times. The chain couples TRBV6-1 to TRBJ2-4; 7 bases align to TRBD1. The CDR3 has 16 amino acids. V dropped 4 bases and J dropped 0; count of bases not matched to a gene: 6. Germline loops: CDR1 MNHNS, CDR2 SASEGT. CDR3 bases: TGTGCCAGCAGTGCTTTCGGACAGGCAGCCAAAAACATTCAGTACTTC. Amino acids: CASSAFGQAAKNIQYF.

The chain links TRBV29-1 to TRBJ1-2; the D gene is possibly TRBD1 (5 bases). Germline CDR1 and CDR2: SQVTM and ANQGSEA. V was shortened by 3 bases and J by 9 bases, with 14 bases between the two germline ends. This CDR3 region has 12 residues. The CDR3 here is CSVESGPRSYTF. For the CDR3, the DNA is TGCAGCGTTGAGTCAGGGCCTCGGAGCTACACCTTC.

V and J are TRBV6-5 and TRBJ2-1, with D possibly matching TRBD1 (5 bases). Germline V CDR1 and CDR2: MNHEY, SVGAGI. V was clipped by 2 bases and J by 0 bases, with 5 bases between them. The CDR3 has 14 amino acids. CDR3 region: CASSYDSSYNEQFF. CDR3 sequence (DNA): TGTGCCAGCAGTTACGACAGCTCCTACAATGAGCAGTTCTTC.

The chain employs TRBV12-3 or TRBV12-4 and TRBJ2-7; D is uncertain. V dropped 3 bases and J dropped 1 base, with 7 bases sitting between them. The length of the CDR3 is 13 residues. CDR3 nucleotides: TGTGCCAGCAGTTTCCCAGGATCCTACGAGCAGTACTTC. It specifies CASSFPGSYEQYF.

The chain couples TRBV29-1 to TRBJ1-1; D is ambiguous. The germline V and J ends were trimmed by 6 bases and 0 bases, with 11 bases remaining between them. This CDR3 spans 13 amino acids. Germline-derived CDR1 and CDR2 are SQVTM and ANQGSEA. In DNA form, the CDR3 reads TGCAGCGTAGCTCTTGGTATGAACACTGAAGCTTTCTTT. It specifies CSVALGMNTEAFF.

The genes are TRBV11-2 and TRBJ2-1, with TRBD2 identical over 9 bases. The ends lost 1 base at V and 8 bases at J; junction bases unmatched: 3. This CDR3 comprises 14 residues. Germline V lookup: CDR1 SGHAT, CDR2 FQNNGV. The DNA of the CDR3 is TGTGCCAGCAGCTTAGCTAGCGGGGACGATGAGCAGTTCTTC. Its translation: CASSLASGDDEQFF.